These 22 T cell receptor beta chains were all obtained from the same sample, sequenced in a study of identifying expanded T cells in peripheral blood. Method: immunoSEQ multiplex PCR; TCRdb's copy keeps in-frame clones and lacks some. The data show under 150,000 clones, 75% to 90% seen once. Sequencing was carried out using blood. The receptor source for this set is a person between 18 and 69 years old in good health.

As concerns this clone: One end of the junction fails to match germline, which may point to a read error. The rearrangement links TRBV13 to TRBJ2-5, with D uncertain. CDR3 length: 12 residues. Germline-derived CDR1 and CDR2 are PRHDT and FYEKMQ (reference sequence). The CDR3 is CASSLAARAQYF. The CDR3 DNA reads TGTGCCAGCAGTTTAGCCGCTAGGGCCCAGTACTTC.

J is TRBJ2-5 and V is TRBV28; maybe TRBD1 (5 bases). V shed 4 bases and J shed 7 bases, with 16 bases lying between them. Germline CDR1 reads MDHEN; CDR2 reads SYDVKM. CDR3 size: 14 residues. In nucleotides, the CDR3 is TGTGCCAGCAGTTCTCCGACAGAATGGGGGACCCAGTACTTC. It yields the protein CASSSPTEWGTQYF. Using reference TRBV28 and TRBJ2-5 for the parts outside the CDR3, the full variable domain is DVKVTQSSRYLVKRTGEKVFLECVQDMDHENMFWYRQDPGLGLRLIYFSYDVKMKEKGDIPEGYSVSREKKERFSLILESASTNQTSMYLCASSSPTEWGTQYFGPGTRLLVL.

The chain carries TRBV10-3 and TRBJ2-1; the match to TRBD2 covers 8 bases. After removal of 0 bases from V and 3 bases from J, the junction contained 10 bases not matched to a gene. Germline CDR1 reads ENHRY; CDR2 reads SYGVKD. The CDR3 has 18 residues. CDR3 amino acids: CAISESMSLAGLYNEQFF. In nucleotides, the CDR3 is TGTGCCATCAGTGAGTCGATGAGCCTAGCGGGTCTCTACAATGAGCAGTTCTTC.

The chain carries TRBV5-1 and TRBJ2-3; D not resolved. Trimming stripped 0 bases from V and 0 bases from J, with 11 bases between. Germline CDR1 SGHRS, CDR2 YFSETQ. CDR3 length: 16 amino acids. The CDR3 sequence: CASSLAGSTSTDTQYF. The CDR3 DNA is TGCGCCAGCAGCTTGGCCGGCTCGACTAGCACAGATACGCAGTATTTT.

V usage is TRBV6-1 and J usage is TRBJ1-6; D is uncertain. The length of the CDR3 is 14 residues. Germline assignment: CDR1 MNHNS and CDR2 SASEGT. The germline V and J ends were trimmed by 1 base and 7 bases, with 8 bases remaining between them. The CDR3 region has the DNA TGTGCCAGCAGTGAAGGACGGTCCAATTCACCCCTCCACTTT. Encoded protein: CASSEGRSNSPLHF.

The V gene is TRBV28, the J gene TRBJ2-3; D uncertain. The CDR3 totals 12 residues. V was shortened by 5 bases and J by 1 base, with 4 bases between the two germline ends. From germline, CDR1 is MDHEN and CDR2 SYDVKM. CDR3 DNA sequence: TGTGCCAGCAGTGACCGCACAGATACGCAGTATTTT. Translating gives CASSDRTDTQYF.

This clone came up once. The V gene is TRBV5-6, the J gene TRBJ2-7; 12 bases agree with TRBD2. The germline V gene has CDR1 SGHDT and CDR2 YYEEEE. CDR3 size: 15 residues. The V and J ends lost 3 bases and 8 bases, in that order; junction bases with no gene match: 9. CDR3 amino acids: CASSSGLAGGEQQYF. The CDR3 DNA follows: TGTGCCAGCAGCTCGGGGCTAGCGGGAGGGGAGCAGCAGTACTTC.

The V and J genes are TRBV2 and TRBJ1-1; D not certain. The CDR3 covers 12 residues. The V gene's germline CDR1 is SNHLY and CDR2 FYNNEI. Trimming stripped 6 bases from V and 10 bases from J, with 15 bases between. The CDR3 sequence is CASRVISQRAFF. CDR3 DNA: TGTGCCAGCAGGGTAATATCTCAGCGAGCTTTCTTT.

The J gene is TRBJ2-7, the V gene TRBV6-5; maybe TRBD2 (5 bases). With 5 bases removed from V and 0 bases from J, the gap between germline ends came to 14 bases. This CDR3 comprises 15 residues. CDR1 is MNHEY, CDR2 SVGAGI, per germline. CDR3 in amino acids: CASSTNPGSSYEQYF. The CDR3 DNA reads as TGTGCCAGCAGTACGAACCCGGGGTCCTCCTACGAGCAGTACTTC.

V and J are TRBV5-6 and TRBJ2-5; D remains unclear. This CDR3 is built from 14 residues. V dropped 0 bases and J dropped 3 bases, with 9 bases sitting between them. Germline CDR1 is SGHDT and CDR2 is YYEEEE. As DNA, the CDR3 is TGTGCCAGCAGCTTGGTCCAGAGAGAAGAGACCCAGTACTTC. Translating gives CASSLVQREETQYF.

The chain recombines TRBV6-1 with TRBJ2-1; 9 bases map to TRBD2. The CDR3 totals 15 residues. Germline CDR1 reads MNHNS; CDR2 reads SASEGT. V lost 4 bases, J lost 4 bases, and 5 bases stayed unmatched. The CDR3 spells CASSASGRSYNEQFF. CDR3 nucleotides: TGTGCCAGCAGTGCCAGCGGGAGGTCATACAATGAGCAGTTCTTC.

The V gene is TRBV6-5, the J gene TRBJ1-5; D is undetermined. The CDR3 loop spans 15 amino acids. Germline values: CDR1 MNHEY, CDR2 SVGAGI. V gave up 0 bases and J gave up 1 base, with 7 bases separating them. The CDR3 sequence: CASSYSLGSNQPQHF. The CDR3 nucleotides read TGTGCCAGCAGTTACTCTCTGGGGAGCAATCAGCCCCAGCATTTT.

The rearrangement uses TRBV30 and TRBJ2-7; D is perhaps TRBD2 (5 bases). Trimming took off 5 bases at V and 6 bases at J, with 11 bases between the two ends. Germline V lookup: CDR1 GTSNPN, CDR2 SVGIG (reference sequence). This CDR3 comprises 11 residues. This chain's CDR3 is CAWGGLGEQYF. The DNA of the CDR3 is TGTGCCTGGGGAGGTCTCGGCGAGCAGTACTTC.

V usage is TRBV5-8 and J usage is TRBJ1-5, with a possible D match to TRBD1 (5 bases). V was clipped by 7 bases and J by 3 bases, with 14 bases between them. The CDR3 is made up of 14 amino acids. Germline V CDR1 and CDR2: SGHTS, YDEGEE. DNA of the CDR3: TGTGCCAGCGGGGTCAGGGTTAACAATCAGCCCCAGCATTTT. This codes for CASGVRVNNQPQHF.

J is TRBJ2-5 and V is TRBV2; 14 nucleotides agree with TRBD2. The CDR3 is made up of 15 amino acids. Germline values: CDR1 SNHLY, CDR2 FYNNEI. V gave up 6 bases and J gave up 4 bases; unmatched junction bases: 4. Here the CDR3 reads CASSPTSGRGETQYF. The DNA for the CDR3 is TGTGCCAGCAGCCCGACTAGCGGGAGGGGAGAGACCCAGTACTTC.

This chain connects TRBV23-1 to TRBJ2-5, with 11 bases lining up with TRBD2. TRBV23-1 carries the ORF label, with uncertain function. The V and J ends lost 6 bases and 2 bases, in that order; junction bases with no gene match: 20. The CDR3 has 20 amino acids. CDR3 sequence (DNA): TGCGCCAGCAGACCTCCCCGGCCCCCGGGACTAGCGGAAACTCAAGAGACCCAGTACTTC. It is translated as CASRPPRPPGLAETQETQYF.

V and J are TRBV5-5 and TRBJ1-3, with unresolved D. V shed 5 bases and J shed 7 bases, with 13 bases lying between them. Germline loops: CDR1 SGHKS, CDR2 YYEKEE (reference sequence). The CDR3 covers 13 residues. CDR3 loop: CASRSEARNTIYF. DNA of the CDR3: TGTGCCAGCAGGTCGGAGGCGCGCAACACCATATATTTT. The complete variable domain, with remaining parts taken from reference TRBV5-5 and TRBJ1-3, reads DAGVTQSPTHLIKTRGQQVTLRCSPISGHKSVSWYQQVLGQGPQFIFQYYEKEERGRGNFPDRFSARQFPNYSSELNVNALLLGDSALYLCASRSEARNTIYFGEGSWLTVV.

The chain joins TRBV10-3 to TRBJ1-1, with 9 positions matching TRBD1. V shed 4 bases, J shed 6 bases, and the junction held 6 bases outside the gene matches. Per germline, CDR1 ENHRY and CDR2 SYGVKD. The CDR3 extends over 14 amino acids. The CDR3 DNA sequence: TGTGCCATCAGTGGGAGGACAGGGGCCTCTGAAGCTTTCTTT. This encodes CAISGRTGASEAFF.

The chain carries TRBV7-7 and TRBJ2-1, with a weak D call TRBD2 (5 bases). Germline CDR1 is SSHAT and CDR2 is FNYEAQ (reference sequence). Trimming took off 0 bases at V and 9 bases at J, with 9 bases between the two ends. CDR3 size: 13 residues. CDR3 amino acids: CASSLAPRGEQFF. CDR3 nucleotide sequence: TGTGCCAGCAGCTTAGCCCCCCGGGGTGAGCAGTTCTTC.

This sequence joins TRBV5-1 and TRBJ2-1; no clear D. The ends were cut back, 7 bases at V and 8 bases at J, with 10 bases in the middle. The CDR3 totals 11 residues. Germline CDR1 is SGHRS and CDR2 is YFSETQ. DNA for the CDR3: TGCGCCAGCTTTGGGCGGTATGAGCAGTTCTTC. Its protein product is CASFGRYEQFF.

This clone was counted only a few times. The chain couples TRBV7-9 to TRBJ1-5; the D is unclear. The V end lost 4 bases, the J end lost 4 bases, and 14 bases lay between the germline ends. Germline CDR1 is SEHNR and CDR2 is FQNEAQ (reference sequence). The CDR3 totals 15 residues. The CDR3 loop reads CASSSAQAPNQPQHF. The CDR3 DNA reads TGTGCCAGCAGCTCCGCCCAAGCACCAAATCAGCCCCAGCATTTT.

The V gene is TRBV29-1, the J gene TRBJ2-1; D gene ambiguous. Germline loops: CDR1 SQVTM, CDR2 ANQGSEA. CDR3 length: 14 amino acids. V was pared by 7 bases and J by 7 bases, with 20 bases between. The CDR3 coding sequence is TGCAGCGCCGGGCCGTTGGCGCTGGGGAATGAGCAGTTCTTC. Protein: CSAGPLALGNEQFF.